This entry describes one T cell receptor beta chain. Its specificity is unknown. One end of the junction does not line up with germline, which may come from a read error. The data were obtained in a study of T-cell reconstitution after alpha-beta-depleted transplantation in children. Unique molecular identifiers were incorporated during preparation of the TCRbeta library. TCRdb ran MiXCR on the PCR reads and lists one entry per CDR3 protein. Here the sample spans 250,000 to 350,000 distinct CDR3 sequences, approximately 23% being singletons. Study-level results: There were reportedly several hundred expanded graft clones from which alpha-beta T cells came about two months after transplant. T-cell numbers and diversity, one year after transplant, stemmed largely from T cells that were newly produced. There were some patients whose high TCRbeta diversity at day 60 came from surviving recipient T cells and thymic progenitors.

Germline values: CDR1 DFQATT, CDR2 SNEGSKA (reference sequence). The CDR3 consists of 15 residues. The genes are TRBV20-1 and TRBJ1-2, with D tentatively TRBD1 (5 bases). This receptor was identified in a male patient younger than 18 who had a stem cell transplant for acute lymphoblastic leukemia, so the T cells may come from the graft donor. The sequenced sample was PBMCs, mostly from graft donor cells, obtained 180 days after TCRalphabeta/CD19-depleted stem cell transplant. DNA of the CDR3: TGCTGTGCTAAGGAGGCGGGGCGAGGGGACTATGGCTACACCTTC. Its protein product is CCAKEAGRGDYGYTF.